This T cell receptor (beta chain) was sequenced in a study of blood T cell repertoires in COVID-19. Study context: Donors in the United States, Italy and Spain gave samples during acute or convalescent COVID-19. T cells, B-cell-depleted T cells, or PBMCs supplied cDNA or gDNA.

Assay used: immunoSEQ multiplex PCR; TCRdb lists only in-frame clones, some missing. The table lists fewer than 400,000 clones, just under 90% of them singletons. Sequenced material: peripheral blood. The source of this sequence is a woman aged 30 to 39 with COVID-19, enrolled during active disease.

The CDR3 DNA reads TGCGCCAGCAGTGATCGGGGGGGGCGAGAGACCCAGTACTTC. Protein sequence: CASSDRGGRETQYF. The V and J genes are TRBV10-1 and TRBJ2-5; 8 nucleotides match TRBD2. The CDR3 spans 14 residues. Germline values: CDR1 WNHNN, CDR2 SYGVQD (reference sequence). J gave up 4 bases and V 3 bases, and 4 bases lay outside the gene matches.